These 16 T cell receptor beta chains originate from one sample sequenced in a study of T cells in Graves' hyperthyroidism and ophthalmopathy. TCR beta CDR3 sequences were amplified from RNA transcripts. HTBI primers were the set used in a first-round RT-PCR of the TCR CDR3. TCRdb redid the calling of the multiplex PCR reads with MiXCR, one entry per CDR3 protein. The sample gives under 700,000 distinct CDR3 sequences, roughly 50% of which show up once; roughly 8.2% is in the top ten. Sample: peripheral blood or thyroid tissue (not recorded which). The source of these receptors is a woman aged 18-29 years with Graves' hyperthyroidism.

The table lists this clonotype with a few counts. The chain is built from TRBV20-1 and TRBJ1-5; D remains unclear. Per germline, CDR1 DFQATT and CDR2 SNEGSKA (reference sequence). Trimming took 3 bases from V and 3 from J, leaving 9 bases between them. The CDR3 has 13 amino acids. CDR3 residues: CSASHSPNQPQHF. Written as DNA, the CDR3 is TGCAGTGCTAGCCACAGCCCCAATCAGCCCCAGCATTTT.

CDR3 sequence: CASSLEGTTNTEAFF. In DNA, the CDR3 is TGTGCCAGCAGCCTGGAGGGGACGACGAACACTGAAGCTTTCTTT. The chain carries TRBV7-8 and TRBJ1-1; a possible D gene is TRBD1 (5 bases). V was pared by 5 bases and J by 1 base, with 14 bases between. Germline values: CDR1 SGHVS, CDR2 FQNEAQ. The CDR3 spans 15 residues. Looking up the rest from reference TRBV7-8 and TRBJ1-1 gives the full variable domain: GAGVSQSPRYKVAKRGQDVALRCDPISGHVSLFWYQQALGQGPEFLTYFQNEAQLDKSGLPSDRFFAERPEGSVSTLKIQRTQQEDSAVYLCASSLEGTTNTEAFFGQGTRLTVV.

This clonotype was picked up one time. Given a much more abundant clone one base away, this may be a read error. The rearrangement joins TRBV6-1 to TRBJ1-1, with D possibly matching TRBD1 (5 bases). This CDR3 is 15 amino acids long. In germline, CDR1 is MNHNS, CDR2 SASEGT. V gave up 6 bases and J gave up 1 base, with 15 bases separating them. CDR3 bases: TGTGCCAGCAGACCCAGGGTGTTGGCGAACACTGAAGCTTTCTTT. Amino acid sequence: CASRPRVLANTEAFF.

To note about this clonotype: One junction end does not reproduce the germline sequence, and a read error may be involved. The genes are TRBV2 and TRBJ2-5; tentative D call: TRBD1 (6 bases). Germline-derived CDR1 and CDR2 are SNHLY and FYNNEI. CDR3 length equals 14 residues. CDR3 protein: CASSNLLGGKTQNF. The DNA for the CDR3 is TGTGCCAGCAGCAATTTGTTAGGGGGAAAGACCCAGAACTTC.

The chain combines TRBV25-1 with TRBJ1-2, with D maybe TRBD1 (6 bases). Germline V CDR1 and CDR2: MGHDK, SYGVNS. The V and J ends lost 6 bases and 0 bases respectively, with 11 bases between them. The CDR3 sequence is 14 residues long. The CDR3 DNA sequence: TGTGCCAGCAGGAGGACAGCTACTAACTATGGCTACACCTTC. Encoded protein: CASRRTATNYGYTF.

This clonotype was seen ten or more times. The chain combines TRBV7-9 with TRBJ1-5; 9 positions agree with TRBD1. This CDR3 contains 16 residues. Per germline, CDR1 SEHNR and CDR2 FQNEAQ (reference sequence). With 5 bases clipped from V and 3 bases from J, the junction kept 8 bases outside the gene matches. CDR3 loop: CASSPPGQGFNQPQHF. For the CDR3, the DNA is TGTGCCAGCAGCCCTCCGGGACAGGGCTTCAATCAGCCCCAGCATTTT.

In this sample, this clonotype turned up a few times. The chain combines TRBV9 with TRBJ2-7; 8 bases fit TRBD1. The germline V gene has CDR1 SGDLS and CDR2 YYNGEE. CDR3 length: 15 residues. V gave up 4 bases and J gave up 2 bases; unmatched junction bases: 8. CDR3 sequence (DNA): TGTGCCAGCAGCCTTGGACAGGGAGTCCCCTACGAGCAGTACTTC. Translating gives CASSLGQGVPYEQYF.

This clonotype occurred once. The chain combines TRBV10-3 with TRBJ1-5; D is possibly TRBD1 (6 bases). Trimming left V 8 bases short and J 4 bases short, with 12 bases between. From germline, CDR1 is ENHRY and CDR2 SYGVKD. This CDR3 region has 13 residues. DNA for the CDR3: TGTGCCATCGCTATAGGGGGGAATCAGCCCCAGCATTTT. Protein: CAIAIGGNQPQHF.

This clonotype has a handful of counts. The CDR3 DNA sequence: TGCAGTGCCCCACAGCAGATCGCGAACACCGGGGAGCTGTTTTTT. Translation gives CSAPQQIANTGELFF. V usage is TRBV20-1 and J usage is TRBJ2-2; the D is unclear. Trimming took off 6 bases at V and 0 bases at J, with 14 bases between the two ends. Germline CDR1 reads DFQATT; CDR2 reads SNEGSKA (reference sequence). The length of the CDR3 is 15 residues.

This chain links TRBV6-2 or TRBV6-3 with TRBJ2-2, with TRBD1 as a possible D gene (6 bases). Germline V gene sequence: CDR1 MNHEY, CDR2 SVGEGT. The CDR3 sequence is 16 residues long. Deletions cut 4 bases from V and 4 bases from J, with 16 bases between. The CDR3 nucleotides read TGTGCCAGCAGTTCCCTCCAGGGGCCGGGCACCGGGGAGCTGTTTTTT. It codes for CASSSLQGPGTGELFF.

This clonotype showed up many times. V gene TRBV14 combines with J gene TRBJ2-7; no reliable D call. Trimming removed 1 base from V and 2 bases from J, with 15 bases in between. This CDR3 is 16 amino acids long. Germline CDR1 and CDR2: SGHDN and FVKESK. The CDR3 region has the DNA TGTGCCAGCAGCCAAGCCGGCGGCAGTGTAGCCTACGAGCAGTACTTC. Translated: CASSQAGGSVAYEQYF. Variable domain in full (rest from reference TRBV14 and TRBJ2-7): EAGVTQFPSHSVIEKGQTVTLRCDPISGHDNLYWYRRVMGKEIKFLLHFVKESKQDESGMPNNRFLAERTGGTYSTLKVQPAELEDSGVYFCASSQAGGSVAYEQYFGPGTRLTVT.

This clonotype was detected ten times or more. CDR3 in DNA: TGTGCCAGCTCAGACAGGACAACAGCAAATCAGCCCCAGCATTTT. It encodes CASSDRTTANQPQHF. This chain joins TRBV25-1 and TRBJ1-5; D possibly corresponds to TRBD1 (6 bases). This CDR3 has 15 amino acids. Germline V CDR1 and CDR2: MGHDK, SYGVNS. Trimming cost V 8 bases and J 4 bases, with 18 bases left between them.

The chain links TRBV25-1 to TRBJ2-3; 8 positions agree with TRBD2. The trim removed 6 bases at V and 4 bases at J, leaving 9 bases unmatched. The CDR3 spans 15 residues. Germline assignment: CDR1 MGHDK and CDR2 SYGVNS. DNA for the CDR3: TGTGCCAGCAGAATAAGCGGGAGAGGTTCAGATACGCAGTATTTT. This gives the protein CASRISGRGSDTQYF.

The DNA of the CDR3 is TGTGCCAGCAGTGCTACGATTGGCGCTGAAGCTTTCTTT. Protein sequence: CASSATIGAEAFF. This chain links TRBV2 with TRBJ1-1; D is unclear. The CDR3 has 13 amino acids. CDR1 SNHLY and CDR2 FYNNEI come from the germline V gene. V was shortened by 4 bases and J by 6 bases, with 12 bases between the two germline ends.

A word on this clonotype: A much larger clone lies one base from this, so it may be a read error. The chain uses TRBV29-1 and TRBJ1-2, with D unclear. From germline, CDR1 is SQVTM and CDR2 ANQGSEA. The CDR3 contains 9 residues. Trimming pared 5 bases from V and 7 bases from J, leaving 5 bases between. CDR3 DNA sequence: TGCAGCGTTAAAGTTGGCTACACCTTC. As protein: CSVKVGYTF.

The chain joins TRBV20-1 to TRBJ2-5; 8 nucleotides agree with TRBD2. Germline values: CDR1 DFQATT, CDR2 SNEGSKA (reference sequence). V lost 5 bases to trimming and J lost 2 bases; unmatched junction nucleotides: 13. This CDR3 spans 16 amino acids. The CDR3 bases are TGCAGTGCTCCAGCGGGAGTGGTAGGGGGTCAAGAGACCCAGTACTTC. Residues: CSAPAGVVGGQETQYF.